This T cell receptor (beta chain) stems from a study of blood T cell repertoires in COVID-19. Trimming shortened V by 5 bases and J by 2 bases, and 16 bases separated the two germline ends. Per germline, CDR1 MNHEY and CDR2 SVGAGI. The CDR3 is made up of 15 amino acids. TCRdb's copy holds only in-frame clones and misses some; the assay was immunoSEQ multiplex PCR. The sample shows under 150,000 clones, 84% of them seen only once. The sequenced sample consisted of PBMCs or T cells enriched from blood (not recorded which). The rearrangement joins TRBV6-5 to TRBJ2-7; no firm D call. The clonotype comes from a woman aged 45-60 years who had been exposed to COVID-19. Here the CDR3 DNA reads TGTGCCAGCAGTCGCCCGCCAGAAGGAGCCTACGAGCAGTACTTC. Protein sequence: CASSRPPEGAYEQYF.